This TCR beta chain was identified during a study of blood T cell repertoires in COVID-19. TCRdb's table, derived via immunoSEQ multiplex PCR, lists solely in-frame clones and lacks some. This sample has 90,000 to 140,000 clones, with approximately 83% found just once. Germline loops: CDR1 SGHRS, CDR2 YFSETQ. This CDR3 spans 14 amino acids. The V gene lost 4 bases and the J gene lost 8 bases, with 15 bases spanning the gap. Sequencing was performed on peripheral blood. V usage is TRBV5-1 and J usage is TRBJ1-4; possible D gene TRBD1, 5 bases. This TCR was sampled from a man aged 45-65 years with acute or convalescent COVID-19. CDR3 sequence reads: CASSLGTGREKLFF. The CDR3 region has the DNA TGCGCCAGCAGCCTAGGTACAGGCCGGGAAAAACTGTTTTTT. Drawing the rest from reference TRBV5-1 and TRBJ1-4, the complete variable domain is KAGVTQTPRYLIKTRGQQVTLSCSPISGHRSVSWYQQTPGQGLQFLFEYFSETQRNKGNFPGRFSGRQFSNSRSEMNVSTLELGDSALYLCASSLGTGREKLFFGSGTQLSVL.